This T cell receptor (beta chain) stems from a study of OX40 agonist ivuxolimab in advanced cancers. This clone appeared a few times. Sequencing was performed with immunoSEQ multiplex PCR; in TCRdb, only in-frame clones are kept and a portion is missing. In the table there are 22,000 or so clones, 77% of which are singletons. This sequence was found in an adult with an advanced solid tumor such as melanoma, head and neck, liver or kidney cancer. The sample was CD4+ or CD8+ T cells sorted from blood, taken in a trial of the OX40 agonist ivuxolimab.

The CDR3 DNA reads as TGTGCCAGCAGCCCTACGACCGCGCCGGAGTACGAGCAGTACTTC. It encodes CASSPTTAPEYEQYF. The chain is built from TRBV11-2 and TRBJ2-7; no firm D call. Trimming took 5 bases from V and 4 from J, leaving 18 bases between them. CDR1 and CDR2 from the germline V gene are SGHAT and FQNNGV. CDR3 length: 15 amino acids.